Below, 4 T cell receptor beta chains from the same sample are listed, as sequenced in a study of glioma-infiltrating T cells after dendritic cell vaccination. Documented time point: after dendritic cell vaccination, including at tumor progression/relapse. TCRdb keeps only in-frame clones here, not all; method: immunoSEQ multiplex PCR. The table includes approximately 93,000 clones, 85% detected once. Sequenced here: blood, sampled after dendritic cell vaccination. These receptors were collected from a human donor with glioblastoma.

The chain is built from TRBV5-6 and TRBJ2-5; 7 positions agree with TRBD1. The junction had 5 bases not matched to a gene; V was cut back by 0 bases and J by 3 bases. The CDR3 runs to 15 residues. Germline V gene data show CDR1 as SGHDT and CDR2 as YYEEEE. This CDR3 is CASSLGTGVKETQYF. The CDR3 DNA sequence: TGTGCCAGCAGCTTGGGGACAGGAGTAAAAGAGACCCAGTACTTC. Complete variable domain (other parts from reference TRBV5-6 and TRBJ2-5): DAGVTQSPTHLIKTRGQQVTLRCSPKSGHDTVSWYQQALGQGPQFIFQYYEEEERQRGNFPDRFSGHQFPNYSSELNVNALLLGDSALYLCASSLGTGVKETQYFGPGTRLLVL.

The chain combines TRBV18 with TRBJ2-1; 15 positions match TRBD2. Germline V gives CDR1 KGHSH, CDR2 LQKENI. The V segment lost 3 bases and the J segment 4 bases; nucleotides outside the gene matches: 7. This CDR3 spans 18 amino acids. CDR3 sequence (DNA): TGTGCCAGCTCACCCACGAGGACTAGCGGGAGGGCATACAATGAGCAGTTCTTC. Its protein product is CASSPTRTSGRAYNEQFF.

This chain joins TRBV6-1 and TRBJ2-3; D is undetermined. V was pared by 7 bases and J by 3 bases, with 8 bases between. The CDR3 runs 12 residues. The germline V gene encodes CDR1 MNHNS and CDR2 SASEGT. In nucleotides, the CDR3 is TGTGCCAGCACGGCGGATACAGATACGCAGTATTTT. Protein product: CASTADTDTQYF.

V and J are TRBV6-1 and TRBJ1-6; D is unresolved. V was shortened by 8 bases and J by 5 bases, with 16 bases between the two germline ends. The germline CDR1 and CDR2 sequences are MNHNS and SASEGT. The CDR3 covers 15 residues. CDR3 in amino acids: CASASVAGNNSPLHF. In DNA, the CDR3 is TGTGCCAGCGCGAGTGTCGCGGGGAATAATTCACCCCTCCACTTT.